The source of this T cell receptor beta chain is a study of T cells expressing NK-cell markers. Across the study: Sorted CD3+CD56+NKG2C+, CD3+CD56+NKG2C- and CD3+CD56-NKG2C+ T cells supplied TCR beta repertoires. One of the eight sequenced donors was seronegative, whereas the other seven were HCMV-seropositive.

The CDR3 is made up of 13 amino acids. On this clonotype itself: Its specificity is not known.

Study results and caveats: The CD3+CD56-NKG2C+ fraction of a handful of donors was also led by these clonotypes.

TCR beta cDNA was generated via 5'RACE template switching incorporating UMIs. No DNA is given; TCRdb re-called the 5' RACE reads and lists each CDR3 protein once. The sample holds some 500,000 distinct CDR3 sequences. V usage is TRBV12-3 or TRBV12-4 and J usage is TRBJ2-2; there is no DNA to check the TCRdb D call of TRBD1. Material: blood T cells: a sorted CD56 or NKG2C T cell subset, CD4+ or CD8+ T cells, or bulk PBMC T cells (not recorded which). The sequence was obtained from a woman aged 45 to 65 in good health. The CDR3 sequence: CASSDGRGGELFF.